What follows describes a single T cell receptor beta chain. The sample originates from a study of control samples from healthy donors and cancer patients. Here immunoSEQ multiplex PCR was the method, and the copy in TCRdb shows in-frame clones only, minus some. In all, the sample yields around 190,000 clones. Sample: blood. This sequence originates from a woman aged 25 to 45 in good health.

CDR3 region: CATMQGSNEQFF. As DNA, the CDR3 is TGTGCCACCATGCAGGGCTCCAATGAGCAGTTCTTC. The gene calls are TRBV24-1 and TRBJ2-1; possible D gene TRBD1, 5 bases. Germline V gene data show CDR1 as KGHDR and CDR2 as SFDVKD. V was cut by 8 bases and J by 6 bases, with 10 bases left in between. The length of the CDR3 is 12 residues.